The 21 T cell receptor beta chains below all came from one sample that was sequenced in a study of cytomegalovirus exposure and HLA in healthy donors. Assay: immunoSEQ multiplex PCR; the TCRdb copy retains only in-frame clones and omits some. The sample lists roughly 200,000 clones; approximately 89% were seen once. The specimen sequenced was PBMCs. The receptors stem from a man aged 30-40 years in good health and CMV-seropositive.

The V and J genes are TRBV25-1 and TRBJ2-2, with TRBD1 identical over 11 bases. From germline, CDR1 is MGHDK and CDR2 SYGVNS. With 1 base clipped from V and 7 bases from J, the junction kept 8 bases outside the gene matches. The CDR3 runs 17 residues. CDR3 loop: CASSESGRGQGDGELFF. The CDR3 DNA follows: TGTGCCAGCAGTGAATCTGGTAGGGGACAGGGGGACGGGGAGCTGTTTTTT.

V is TRBV15 and J is TRBJ2-3; TRBD1 matches 7 bases. Trimming at V came to 0 bases and at J to 2 bases, leaving 2 bases not matched to a gene. Per germline, CDR1 LNHNV and CDR2 YYDKDF (reference sequence). The CDR3 is 15 residues long. The CDR3 reads CATSRDDRATDTQYF. The DNA of the CDR3 is TGTGCCACCAGCAGAGATGACAGGGCCACAGATACGCAGTATTTT.

The chain joins TRBV30 to TRBJ1-4, with D possibly being TRBD1 (5 bases). With 1 base removed from V and 5 bases from J, the gap between germline ends came to 14 bases. This CDR3 spans 15 amino acids. CDR1 is GTSNPN, CDR2 SVGIG, per germline (reference sequence). This CDR3 is CAWSDGASANEKLFF. DNA of the CDR3: TGTGCCTGGAGTGACGGGGCCAGTGCAAATGAAAAACTGTTTTTT.

The chain combines TRBV18 with TRBJ2-1, with 9 bases that match TRBD2. CDR3 length equals 15 residues. Per germline, CDR1 KGHSH and CDR2 LQKENI. The trim removed 1 base at V and 6 bases at J, leaving 4 bases unmatched. CDR3 DNA: TGTGCCAGCTCACCACTTAGCGGGAGTATCAATGAGCAGTTCTTC. Its translation: CASSPLSGSINEQFF.

This chain links TRBV7-2 with TRBJ1-1, with D maybe TRBD1 (5 bases). The CDR3 is 16 residues long. V dropped 1 base and J dropped 7 bases, with 19 bases sitting between them. CDR1 and CDR2 (germline): SGHTA, FQGNSA. In nucleotides, the CDR3 is TGTGCCAGCAGCTTAGTCGGCGGTTCCGGGACTGTTGAAGCTTTCTTT. The encoded protein is CASSLVGGSGTVEAFF.

The chain couples TRBV5-4 to TRBJ1-2; D may be TRBD1 (6 bases). This CDR3 region has 13 residues. The V end lost 5 bases, the J end lost 6 bases, and 14 bases lay between the germline ends. The germline V gene has CDR1 SGHNT and CDR2 YYREEE (reference sequence). The CDR3 sequence is CASSVDSLDGYTF. CDR3 nucleotide sequence: TGTGCCAGCAGTGTGGACAGCTTAGATGGCTACACCTTC.

This clone was detected once. The genes are TRBV7-6 and TRBJ2-7; 7 nucleotides match TRBD1. This CDR3 region has 15 residues. Germline CDR1 reads SGHVS; CDR2 reads FNYEAQ. V shed 4 bases and J 12 bases; nucleotides not matched to a gene: 18. DNA for the CDR3: TGTGCCAGCAGCTCTCGGACAGGCCCTTCGGGACGCGCGTACTTC. It yields the protein CASSSRTGPSGRAYF. Using reference TRBV7-6 and TRBJ2-7 for the parts outside the CDR3, the full variable domain is GAGVSQSPRYKVTKRGQDVALRCDPISGHVSLYWYRQALGQGPEFLTYFNYEAQQDKSGLPNDRFSAERPEGSISTLTIQRTEQRDSAMYRCASSSRTGPSGRAYFGPGTRLTVT.

V is TRBV9 and J is TRBJ1-4; D is ambiguous. Germline V gives CDR1 SGDLS, CDR2 YYNGEE. This CDR3 has 15 residues. V was cut by 0 bases and J by 4 bases, with 10 bases left in between. Here the CDR3 reads CASSVATAHNEKLFF. CDR3 nucleotides: TGTGCCAGCAGCGTAGCTACAGCCCATAATGAAAAACTGTTTTTT.

This clone was detected once. This chain joins TRBV19 and TRBJ1-5; unclear D gene. Between the trimmed V and J ends, which lost 5 bases and 0 bases, there was a span of 5 bases. In germline, CDR1 is LNHDA, CDR2 SQIVND (reference sequence). The CDR3 consists of 13 residues. DNA of the CDR3: TGTGCCAGTAGTCGGGTTAGCAATCAGCCCCAGCATTTT. It encodes CASSRVSNQPQHF.

This clone was counted once. J is TRBJ1-1 and V is TRBV11-2; tentative D call: TRBD1 (5 bases). Germline values: CDR1 SGHAT, CDR2 FQNNGV. Trimming removed 0 bases at V and 5 bases at J, with 16 bases between. CDR3 length equals 16 residues. DNA for the CDR3: TGTGCCAGCAGCTTAGATCCCCCCGGGGGGGGGACTGAAGCTTTCTTT. Translation gives CASSLDPPGGGTEAFF.

This rearrangement joins TRBV9 to TRBJ1-1, with unresolved D. Germline V CDR1 and CDR2: SGDLS, YYNGEE. There are 14 residues in the CDR3. The V end was cut by 4 bases, the J end by 4 bases, with 14 bases between. As DNA, the CDR3 is TGTGCCAGCAGCCCCCCTGTGGCTTCCACTGAAGCTTTCTTT. The encoded protein is CASSPPVASTEAFF. Combining the CDR3 with reference TRBV9 and TRBJ1-1 gives the whole variable domain DSGVTQTPKHLITATGQRVTLRCSPRSGDLSVYWYQQSLDQGLQFLIQYYNGEERAKGNILERFSAQQFPDLHSELNLSSLELGDSALYFCASSPPVASTEAFFGQGTRLTVV.

The gene calls are TRBV25-1 and TRBJ2-6; no clear D. The germline V gene has CDR1 MGHDK and CDR2 SYGVNS. Deletions cut 4 bases from V and 4 bases from J, with 14 bases between. CDR3 length equals 16 residues. CDR3 amino acids: CASSANEEGGANVLTF. CDR3 DNA sequence: TGTGCCAGCAGTGCCAACGAGGAAGGGGGGGCCAACGTCCTGACTTTC. The variable domain in full, completed from reference TRBV25-1 and TRBJ2-6, reads EADIYQTPRYLVIGTGKKITLECSQTMGHDKMYWYQQDPGMELHLIHYSYGVNSTEKGDLSSESTVSRIRTEHFPLTLESARPSHTSQYLCASSANEEGGANVLTFGAGSRLTVL.

This clone has just one count. The chain recombines TRBV28 with TRBJ2-5; D is unresolved. The germline V and J ends were trimmed by 6 bases and 1 base, with 15 bases remaining between them. In germline, CDR1 is MDHEN, CDR2 SYDVKM. This CDR3 has 15 amino acids. The CDR3 here is CASSTFEQFQETQYF. The CDR3 bases are TGTGCCAGCAGCACCTTCGAACAGTTCCAAGAGACCCAGTACTTC.

The CDR3 bases are TGCGCCAGCAGCTTGACCAGCGGGAGTAGCACCGGGGAGCTGTTTTTT. Protein sequence: CASSLTSGSSTGELFF. The gene calls are TRBV5-1 and TRBJ2-2; 8 bases are shared with TRBD2. Germline CDR1 reads SGHRS; CDR2 reads YFSETQ. Germline trimming cut 1 base from V and 4 bases from J; bases unmatched to any gene: 6. This CDR3 is built from 16 residues.

The genes are TRBV9 and TRBJ2-1; 8 positions match TRBD2. The CDR3 is 15 residues long. V lost 3 bases, J lost 6 bases, and 8 bases stayed unmatched. Germline V gives CDR1 SGDLS, CDR2 YYNGEE. In DNA, the CDR3 is TGTGCCAGCAGCGCGAGCGGGAGAGTGTCCAATGAGCAGTTCTTC. As protein: CASSASGRVSNEQFF. Together with reference TRBV9 and TRBJ2-1, the CDR3 gives the full variable domain: DSGVTQTPKHLITATGQRVTLRCSPRSGDLSVYWYQQSLDQGLQFLIQYYNGEERAKGNILERFSAQQFPDLHSELNLSSLELGDSALYFCASSASGRVSNEQFFGPGTRLTVL.

The chain is built from TRBV5-1 and TRBJ1-4; D may be TRBD1 (5 bases). Germline CDR1 and CDR2: SGHRS and YFSETQ. The CDR3 contains 14 residues. The V end was cut by 7 bases, the J end by 3 bases, with 13 bases between. CDR3 bases: TGCGCCAGCTTCGCGGGGCCCGCTAATGAAAAACTGTTTTTT. Translating gives CASFAGPANEKLFF.

The V and J genes are TRBV29-1 and TRBJ2-7; perhaps TRBD1 as D (5 bases). There are 12 residues in the CDR3. Trimming pared 5 bases from V and 4 bases from J, leaving 12 bases between. The germline CDR1 and CDR2 sequences are SQVTM and ANQGSEA. In DNA form, the CDR3 reads TGCAGCGTTCTCGGACAAGAATACGAGCAGTACTTC. Translating gives CSVLGQEYEQYF.

The J gene is TRBJ1-3, the V gene TRBV7-2; no firm D call. V was cut by 1 base and J by 0 bases, with 7 bases left in between. Germline CDR1 is SGHTA and CDR2 is FQGNSA. The CDR3 consists of 15 residues. The CDR3 coding sequence is TGTGCCAGCAGCTTAGATCGGGGCTCTGGAAACACCATATATTTT. This gives the protein CASSLDRGSGNTIYF.

CDR3 region: CATSRGLANYNEQFF. The CDR3 nucleotides are TGTGCCACCAGCAGAGGACTAGCGAACTACAATGAGCAGTTCTTC. The V gene is TRBV15, the J gene TRBJ2-1, with 8 bases aligning to TRBD2. This CDR3 spans 15 amino acids. V dropped 1 base and J dropped 3; count of bases not matched to a gene: 2. Looked up from germline, CDR1 is LNHNV and CDR2 is YYDKDF (reference sequence).

The J gene is TRBJ2-1, the V gene TRBV2; D may be TRBD2 (5 bases). The CDR3 length is 13 residues. Trimming removed 6 bases from V and 6 bases from J, with 12 bases in between. Germline values: CDR1 SNHLY, CDR2 FYNNEI. DNA for the CDR3: TGTGCCAGCAGCGGGGTGCGGTTCAATGAGCAGTTCTTC. It translates to CASSGVRFNEQFF.

CDR3 nucleotide sequence: TGTGCCAGCACCCAGACAGGGGCCTACGAGCAGTACTTC. It yields the protein CASTQTGAYEQYF. The V and J genes are TRBV28 and TRBJ2-7, with 8 bases aligning to TRBD1. J was trimmed by 2 bases and V by 7 bases; bases with no gene match: 4. CDR1 and CDR2 from the germline V gene are MDHEN and SYDVKM. The CDR3 totals 13 residues.